Here is one TCR beta chain with its context. Its matching antigen is unknown. Mouse names are used for the genes. The observed sequence ends 1 residue before the CDR3 terminus, with the missing tail filled in from the germline J gene. Described time point: mouse harvest day 7 after allogeneic transplant. Tail vein injection delivered 10^7 T-cell-depleted bone marrow cells and 10^6 splenic CD5+ T cells. Mice had MHC-mismatched B6 into BALB/c GVHD, sampled day 7 or 14. Assay: immunoSEQ multiplex PCR; the TCRdb copy retains only in-frame clones and omits some. The sample consists of around 6,700 clones, roughly half of them appearing once. Germline V CDR1 and CDR2: SGHND, FRSKSL. The CDR3 covers 14 residues. Trimming shortened V by 5 bases and J by 0 bases, and 10 bases separated the two germline ends. The data derive from a study of tissue T cells after allogeneic stem cell transplantation. Broader study findings: Tissue-detected TCR repertoire was only partly captured by blood and spleen T cells. TCR repertoires tracked anatomic similarity, regardless of disease or transplant status. Sampling depth was limited, and the cohort was small and clinically varied.

This TCR derives from a female BALB/c mouse given C57BL/6 T cells with graft-versus-host disease after an allogeneic hematopoietic cell transplant. V and J are TRBV15 and TRBJ1-1; D is perhaps TRBD1 (5 bases). The sample comprised gut tissue. The CDR3 sequence: CASSPRTTNTEVFF. The CDR3 DNA, read in part, is TGTGCCAGCAGTCCCCGGACAACAAACACAGAAGTCTTC.